The rows below give T cell receptor beta chains drawn from one sample of a study of cytomegalovirus exposure and HLA in healthy donors. The data were produced by immunoSEQ multiplex PCR, yet TCRdb's version contains in-frame clones alone and is incomplete. The data show a few hundred thousand clones, 70% to 80% seen once. Specimen: PBMCs. These receptors were collected from a man aged 35-49 years in good health and CMV-seronegative. Both conserved end residues are part of each CDR3. D genes are given only for firm matches. For some rows the clone size is stated as once, few or many, or as a class when expanded; others skip it.

>TRBD1|TRBJ2-7|NA|TRBV6-5
TGTGCCAGCAGTTACAGGGACAGGGGTTCCTACGAGCAGTACTTC
CASSYRDRGSYEQYF
>NA|TRBJ1-2|NA|TRBV9
TGTGCCAGCAGCGTTGGCGGGAGCGATGGCTACACCTTC
CASSVGGSDGYTF
>TRBD1|TRBJ2-7|NA|TRBV28
TGTGCCAGCGCCCCAGGGCAGGGGGCCTACGAGCAGTACTTC
CASAPGQGAYEQYF
>TRBD2|TRBJ2-2|NA|TRBV11-2
TGTGCCAGCAGCTTAGATTGGGGGGGAAGGACCGGGGAGCTGTTTTTT
CASSLDWGGRTGELFF
>NA|TRBJ2-2|NA|TRBV7-8
TGTGCCAGCAGCTCCCGGGCAGGGGTCACCGGGGAGCTGTTTTTT
CASSSRAGVTGELFF
>TRBD1|TRBJ2-5|NA|TRBV6-5
TGTGCCAGCAGTGACAGGGCGGGCGAGACCCAGTACTTC
CASSDRAGETQYF
>TRBD2|TRBJ2-2|NA|TRBV7-9
TGTGCCAGCAGCTTCTTAGCGGGAGTAGGACTGTTTTTT
CASSFLAGVGLFF
>TRBD2|TRBJ2-7|NA|TRBV7-9
TGTGCCAGCAGCTTAACTAGCGGGTCCTACGAGCAGTACTTC
CASSLTSGSYEQYF
>NA|TRBJ2-3|NA|TRBV5-1
TGCGCCAGCAGCTTGGGGACAGTTACTAGCACAGATACGCAGTATTTT
CASSLGTVTSTDTQYF
>TRBD1|TRBJ1-3|NA|TRBV11-2
TGTGCCAGCAGCTTAAGTGGGTGGTCAGGGGGATCTGGAAACACCATATATTTT
CASSLSGWSGGSGNTIYF
>NA|TRBJ2-5|NA|TRBV5-8
TGTGCCAGCAGCTTGCAGGGCCGGACCCAGTACTTC
CASSLQGRTQYF
>NA|TRBJ1-5|NA|TRBV2
TGTGCCAGCACCTTTCACAGGGATCAGCCCCAGCATTTT
CASTFHRDQPQHF
>NA|TRBJ1-1|NA|TRBV5-8
TGTGCCAGCAGGTTGGGCAGGCAGAACACTGAAGCTTTCTTT
CASRLGRQNTEAFF
>TRBD1|TRBJ2-7|NA|TRBV7-9
TGTGCCAGCAGCTCCTATGCCGGGACAGGGGACGAGCAGTACTTC
CASSSYAGTGDEQYF
>TRBD1|TRBJ2-3|NA|TRBV11-2
TGTGCCAGCAGTTCACAGGGACAGGGTGGATGGGATACGCAGTATTTT
CASSSQGQGGWDTQYF
>TRBD2|TRBJ2-1|NA|TRBV9
TGTGCCAGCAGCGCCTTATCTAGCGGGTCCTACAATGAGCAGTTCTTC
CASSALSSGSYNEQFF
>TRBD2|TRBJ2-7|few|TRBV18
TGTGCCAGCTCACCACCGGTTCCTAGCGGGGGCTACGAGCAGTACTTC
CASSPPVPSGGYEQYF
>TRBD1|TRBJ2-4|NA|TRBV7-9
TGTGCCAGCAGTCCTGACAGGGGGGACAAAAACATTCAGTACTTC
CASSPDRGDKNIQYF
>TRBD1|TRBJ1-1|NA|TRBV5-6
TGTGCCAGCAGCTTGGAGACAGGGCTAAACACTGAAGCTTTCTTT
CASSLETGLNTEAFF
>NA|TRBJ1-2|NA|TRBV7-2
TGTGCCAGCAGTCCGGACACAAACTATGGCTACACCTTC
CASSPDTNYGYTF
>TRBD2|TRBJ2-3|NA|TRBV9
TGTGCCAGCAGCCCGGGGAGAGCGGGAGGGCCTCGGGGTACGCAGTATTTT
CASSPGRAGGPRGTQYF
>NA|TRBJ2-1|NA|TRBV5-1
TGCGCCAGCAGCTTGCAGGGTGCCTCCTACAATGAGCAGTTCTTC
CASSLQGASYNEQFF
>TRBD2|TRBJ2-3|NA|TRBV5-1
TGCGCCAGCAGCTTGGGGACTAGCGGCAACACAGATACGCAGTATTTT
CASSLGTSGNTDTQYF
>TRBD1|TRBJ2-5|NA|TRBV9
TGTGCCAGCACTGGGACAGACCTCCAAGAGACCCAGTACTTC
CASTGTDLQETQYF
>TRBD1|TRBJ1-3|NA|TRBV30
TGTGCCTGGAGTGAAAACAGGGGGCTTGGAAACACCATATATTTT
CAWSENRGLGNTIYF
>TRBD1|TRBJ1-1|NA|TRBV19
TGTGCCAGTAGTACCACAGGGGGGGGGACTGAAGCTTTCTTT
CASSTTGGGTEAFF
>NA|TRBJ2-1|NA|TRBV7-9
TGTGCCAGCAGCCCCAACCATGGGGCCAGAGGTTCGGGTGAGCAGTTCTTC
CASSPNHGARGSGEQFF
>TRBD1|TRBJ2-7|NA|TRBV4-1
TGCGCCAGCAGCCTCCAGACAGGGTCCTACGAGCAGTACTTC
CASSLQTGSYEQYF
>TRBD1|TRBJ2-5|NA|TRBV18
TGTGCCAGCTCACCCTTCGTCCAGGGGGACCAAGAGACCCAGTACTTC
CASSPFVQGDQETQYF
>TRBD1|TRBJ1-4|NA|TRBV28
TGTGCCAGCAGGCCCGGGACAGGGGGTGGAAAACTGTTTTTT
CASRPGTGGGKLFF
>NA|TRBJ1-1|NA|TRBV6-5
TGTGCCAGCAGCCACCGACAGAACACTGAAGCTTTCTTT
CASSHRQNTEAFF
>TRBD1|TRBJ1-1|NA|TRBV10-1
TGCGCCAGCAGTGGGACAGGGGGCCGGGCTGAAGCTTTCTTT
CASSGTGGRAEAFF
>TRBD2|TRBJ2-5|NA|TRBV7-9
TGTTCCAGCAGCTTAAACCTAGCGGGCCAAGAGACCCAGTACTTC
CSSSLNLAGQETQYF
>TRBD1|TRBJ1-5|NA|TRBV7-2
TGTGCCAGCAGCTTCGGACAGGTGACAAATCAGCCCCAGCATTTT
CASSFGQVTNQPQHF
>NA|TRBJ2-7|few|TRBV4-1
TGCGCCAGCACCCTGGAGGCCAGGACCTACGAGCAGTACTTC
CASTLEARTYEQYF